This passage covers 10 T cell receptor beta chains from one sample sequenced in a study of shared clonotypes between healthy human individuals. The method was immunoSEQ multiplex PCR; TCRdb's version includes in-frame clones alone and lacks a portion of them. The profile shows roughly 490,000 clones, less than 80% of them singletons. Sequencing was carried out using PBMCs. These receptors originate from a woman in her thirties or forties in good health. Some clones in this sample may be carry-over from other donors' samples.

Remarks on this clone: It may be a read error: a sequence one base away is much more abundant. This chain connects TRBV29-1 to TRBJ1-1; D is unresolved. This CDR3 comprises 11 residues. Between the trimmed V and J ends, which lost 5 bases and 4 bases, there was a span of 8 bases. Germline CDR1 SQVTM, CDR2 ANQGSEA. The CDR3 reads CSVSVTTEAFF. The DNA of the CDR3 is TGCAGCGTTTCAGTGACCACTGAAGCTTTCTTT.

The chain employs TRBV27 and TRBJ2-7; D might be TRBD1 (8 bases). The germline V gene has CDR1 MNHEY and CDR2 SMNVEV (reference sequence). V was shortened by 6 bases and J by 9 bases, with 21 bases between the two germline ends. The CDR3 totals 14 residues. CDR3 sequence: CASRMTGATGGQYF. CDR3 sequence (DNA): TGTGCCAGCAGAATGACAGGGGCCACGGGGGGGCAGTACTTC.

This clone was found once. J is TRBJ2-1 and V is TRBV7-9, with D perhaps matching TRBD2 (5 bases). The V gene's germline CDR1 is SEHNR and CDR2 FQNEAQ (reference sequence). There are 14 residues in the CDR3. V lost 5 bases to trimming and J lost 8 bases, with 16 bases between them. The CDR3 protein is CASSLDWTSHEQFF. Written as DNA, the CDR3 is TGTGCCAGCAGCCTCGATTGGACTTCCCATGAGCAGTTCTTC.

The CDR3 here is CASSPPPGGELFF. The DNA of the CDR3 is TGTGCCAGTAGTCCCCCCCCGGGGGGGGAGCTGTTTTTT. The rearrangement links TRBV19 to TRBJ2-2; possible D gene TRBD2, 5 bases. Trimming stripped 5 bases from V and 8 bases from J, with 12 bases between. Germline V gene lookup returns CDR1 LNHDA and CDR2 SQIVND (reference sequence). The CDR3 runs to 13 residues.

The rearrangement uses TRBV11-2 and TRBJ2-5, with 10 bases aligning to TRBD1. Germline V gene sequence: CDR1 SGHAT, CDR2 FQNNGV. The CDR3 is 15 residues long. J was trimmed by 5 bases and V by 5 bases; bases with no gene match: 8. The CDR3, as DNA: TGTGCCAGCAGCCCCCCGGGACAGGGGATGGAGACCCAGTACTTC. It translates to CASSPPGQGMETQYF.

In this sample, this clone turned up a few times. Written as DNA, the CDR3 is TGTGCCAGTAGGCTGGGGGGGGCGCAGATCTACGAGCAGTACTTC. This encodes CASRLGGAQIYEQYF. The genes are TRBV19 and TRBJ2-7, with D possibly matching TRBD2 (7 bases). This CDR3 comprises 15 residues. CDR1 and CDR2 (germline): LNHDA, SQIVND (reference sequence). V was shortened by 6 bases and J by 3 bases, with 18 bases between the two germline ends.

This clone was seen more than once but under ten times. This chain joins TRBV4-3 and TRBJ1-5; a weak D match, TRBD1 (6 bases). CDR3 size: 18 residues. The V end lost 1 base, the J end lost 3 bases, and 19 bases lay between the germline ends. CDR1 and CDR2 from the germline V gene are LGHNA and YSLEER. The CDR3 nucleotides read TGCGCCAGCAGCCAAGTTGACGCCCAGGGGAATCCCAATCAGCCCCAGCATTTT. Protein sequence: CASSQVDAQGNPNQPQHF.

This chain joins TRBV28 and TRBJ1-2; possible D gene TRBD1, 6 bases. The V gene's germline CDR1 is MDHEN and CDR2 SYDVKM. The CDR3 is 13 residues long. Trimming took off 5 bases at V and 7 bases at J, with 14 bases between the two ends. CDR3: CASSPAQGPGYTF. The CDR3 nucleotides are TGTGCCAGCAGTCCTGCCCAGGGGCCTGGCTACACCTTC.

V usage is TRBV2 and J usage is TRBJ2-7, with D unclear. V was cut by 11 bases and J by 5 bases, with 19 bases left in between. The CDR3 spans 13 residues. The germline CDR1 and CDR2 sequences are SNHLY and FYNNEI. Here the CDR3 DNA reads TGTGCCGTACTTGTCGAGGCCGACAACGAGCAGTACTTC. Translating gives CAVLVEADNEQYF.

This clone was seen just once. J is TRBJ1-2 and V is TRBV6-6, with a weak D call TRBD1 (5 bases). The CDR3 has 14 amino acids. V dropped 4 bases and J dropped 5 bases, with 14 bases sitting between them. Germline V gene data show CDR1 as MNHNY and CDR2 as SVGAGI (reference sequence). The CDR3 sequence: CASSSQGLIYGYTF. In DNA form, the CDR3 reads TGTGCCAGCAGTTCCCAGGGCCTAATATATGGCTACACCTTC.